The entry below gives a single T cell receptor beta chain sequence along with its context. Primers used in a second PCR of roughly 6 to 11 cycles were a sample-barcoded 5' primer and a J-beta primer mix. TCRdb re-analysed the 5' RACE reads in MiXCR, keeping a single row per CDR3 protein. Counted here are nearly 1 million distinct CDR3 sequences, around 54% occurring once; the ten biggest clones make up over 20%. This entry comes from a study of blood T cells in healthy people across ages. The germline gives CDR1 MNHEY, CDR2 SMNVEV (reference sequence). Trimming shortened V by 2 bases and J by 11 bases, and 24 bases separated the two germline ends. There are 16 residues in the CDR3.

The chain recombines TRBV27 with TRBJ2-5, with D perhaps being TRBD1 or TRBD2 (5 bases each). This clonotype originated in a woman aged 60 to 75 in good health. The specimen sequenced was blood. For the CDR3, the DNA is TGTGCCAGCAGTTTAATCCAACAAACCCGGGGCAATGAGCAGTACTTC. It specifies CASSLIQQTRGNEQYF.